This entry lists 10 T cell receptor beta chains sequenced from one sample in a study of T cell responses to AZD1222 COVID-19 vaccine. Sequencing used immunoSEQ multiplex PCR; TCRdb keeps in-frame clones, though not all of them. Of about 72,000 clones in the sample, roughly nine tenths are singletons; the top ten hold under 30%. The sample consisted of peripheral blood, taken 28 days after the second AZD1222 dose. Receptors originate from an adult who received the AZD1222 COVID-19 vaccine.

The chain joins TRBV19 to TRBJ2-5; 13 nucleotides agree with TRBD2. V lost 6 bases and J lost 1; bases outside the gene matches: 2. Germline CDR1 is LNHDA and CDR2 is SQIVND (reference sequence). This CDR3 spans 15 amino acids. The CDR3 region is CASSTSGRGQETQYF. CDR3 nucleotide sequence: TGTGCCAGTAGCACTAGCGGGAGGGGCCAAGAGACCCAGTACTTC.

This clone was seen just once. As DNA, the CDR3 is TGTGCCAGCAGTTATCACAGGGGAGAGGCCTTTAGTGAGCAGTTCTTC. This gives the protein CASSYHRGEAFSEQFF. This sequence joins TRBV6-2 or TRBV6-3 and TRBJ2-1, with 7 bases that match TRBD1. The CDR3 extends over 16 amino acids. J gave up 9 bases and V 3 bases, and 14 bases lay outside the gene matches. Germline V lookup: CDR1 MNHEY, CDR2 SVGEGT.

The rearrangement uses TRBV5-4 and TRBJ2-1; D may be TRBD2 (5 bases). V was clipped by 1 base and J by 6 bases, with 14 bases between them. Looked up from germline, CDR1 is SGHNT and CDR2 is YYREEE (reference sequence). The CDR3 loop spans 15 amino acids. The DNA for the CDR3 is TGTGCCAGCAGCTTGCGAGGGAGAACCACCAATGAGCAGTTCTTC. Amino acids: CASSLRGRTTNEQFF.

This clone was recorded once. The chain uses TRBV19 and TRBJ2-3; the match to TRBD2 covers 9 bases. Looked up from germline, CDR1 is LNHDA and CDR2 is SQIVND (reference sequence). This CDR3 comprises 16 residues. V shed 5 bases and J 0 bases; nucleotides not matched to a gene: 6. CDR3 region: CASSSWTSASTDTQYF. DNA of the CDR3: TGTGCCAGTAGTTCCTGGACTAGCGCTAGCACAGATACGCAGTATTTT. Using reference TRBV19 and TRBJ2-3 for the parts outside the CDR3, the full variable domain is DGGITQSPKYLFRKEGQNVTLSCEQNLNHDAMYWYRQDPGQGLRLIYYSQIVNDFQKGDIAEGYSVSREKKESFPLTVTSAQKNPTAFYLCASSSWTSASTDTQYFGPGTRLTVL.

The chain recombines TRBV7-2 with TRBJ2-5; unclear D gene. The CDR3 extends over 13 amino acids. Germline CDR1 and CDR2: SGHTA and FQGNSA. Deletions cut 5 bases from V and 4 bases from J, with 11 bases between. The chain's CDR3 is CASSQSTSETQYF. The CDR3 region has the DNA TGTGCCAGCAGCCAATCGACTTCAGAGACCCAGTACTTC. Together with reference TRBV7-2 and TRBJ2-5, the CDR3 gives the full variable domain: GAGVSQSPSNKVTEKGKDVELRCDPISGHTALYWYRQSLGQGLEFLIYFQGNSAPDKSGLPSDRFSAERTGGSVSTLTIQRTQQEDSAVYLCASSQSTSETQYFGPGTRLLVL.

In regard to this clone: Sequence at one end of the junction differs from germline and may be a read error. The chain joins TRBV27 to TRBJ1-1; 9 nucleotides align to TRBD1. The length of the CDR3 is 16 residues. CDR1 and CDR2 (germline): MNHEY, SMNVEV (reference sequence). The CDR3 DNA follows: TGTGCCAGCAGTTTACTCACCGGGACAGGGAACCCTGAAGCTTTCTTT. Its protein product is CASSLLTGTGNPEAFF.

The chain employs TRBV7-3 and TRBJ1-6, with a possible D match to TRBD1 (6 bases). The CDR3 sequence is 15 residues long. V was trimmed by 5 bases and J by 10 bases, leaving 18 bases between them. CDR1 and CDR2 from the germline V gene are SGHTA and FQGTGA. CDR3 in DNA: TGTGCCAGCAGCGCCCAAGCCGGGACAAGCTCACCCCTCCACTTT. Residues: CASSAQAGTSSPLHF.

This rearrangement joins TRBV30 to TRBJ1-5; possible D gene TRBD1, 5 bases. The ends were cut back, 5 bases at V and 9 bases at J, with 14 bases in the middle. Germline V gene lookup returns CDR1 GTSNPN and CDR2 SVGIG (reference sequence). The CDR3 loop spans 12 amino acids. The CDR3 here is CAWARDFWPQHF. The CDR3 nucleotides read TGTGCCTGGGCACGGGACTTTTGGCCCCAGCATTTT.

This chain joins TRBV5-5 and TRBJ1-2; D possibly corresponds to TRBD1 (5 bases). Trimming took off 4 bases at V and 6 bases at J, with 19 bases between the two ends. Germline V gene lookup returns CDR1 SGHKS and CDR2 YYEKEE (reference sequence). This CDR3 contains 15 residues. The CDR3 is CASSVSGSAHNGYTF. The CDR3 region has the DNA TGTGCCAGCAGCGTGTCAGGGTCCGCTCATAATGGCTACACCTTC.

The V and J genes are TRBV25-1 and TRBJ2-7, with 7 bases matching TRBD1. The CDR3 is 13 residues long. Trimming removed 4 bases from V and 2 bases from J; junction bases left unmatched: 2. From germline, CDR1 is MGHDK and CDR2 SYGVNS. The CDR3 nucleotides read TGTGCCAGCAGTGCACAGGGGACCTACGAGCAGTACTTC. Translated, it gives CASSAQGTYEQYF.